This passage covers 14 T cell receptor beta chains from one sample sequenced in a study of spatial heterogeneity in lung cancer. Specified time point: blood at routine non-recurrence follow-up after resection. One entry per CDR3 protein results from TCRdb running MiXCR on the 5' RACE reads. The sample lists around 45,000 distinct CDR3 sequences; approximately 24% were seen once. Specimen: PBMCs, collected at follow-up. All receptors come from a female donor with early-stage non-small cell lung cancer.

Only a few counts were recorded for this clonotype. The rearrangement joins TRBV20-1 to TRBJ2-3; 9 nucleotides match TRBD2. V lost 4 bases to trimming and J lost 2 bases; unmatched junction nucleotides: 7. The CDR3 is made up of 15 amino acids. Looked up from germline, CDR1 is DFQATT and CDR2 is SNEGSKA (reference sequence). This CDR3 is CSATSGTSPTDTQYF. The CDR3 nucleotides are TGCAGTGCTACCTCCGGGACTAGCCCCACAGATACGCAGTATTTT.

This clonotype has ten or more counts. The V gene is TRBV19, the J gene TRBJ1-5; 8 positions agree with TRBD1. Germline V gives CDR1 LNHDA, CDR2 SQIVND (reference sequence). V gave up 6 bases and J gave up 4 bases; unmatched junction bases: 5. This CDR3 is 14 amino acids long. CDR3 coding DNA: TGTGCCAGTAGGGGGACAGGCTCTAATCAGCCCCAGCATTTT. It encodes CASRGTGSNQPQHF.

This clonotype was observed a few times. In DNA, the CDR3 is TGCAGCGTTGCACTAGACTACGAGCAGTACTTC. As protein: CSVALDYEQYF. The rearrangement uses TRBV29-1 and TRBJ2-7; D possibly corresponds to TRBD2 (5 bases). The germline CDR1 and CDR2 sequences are SQVTM and ANQGSEA. The CDR3 loop spans 11 amino acids. The V end lost 4 bases, the J end lost 3 bases, and 7 bases lay between the germline ends.

The V and J genes are TRBV20-1 and TRBJ2-3; D is undetermined. This CDR3 comprises 12 residues. Looked up from germline, CDR1 is DFQATT and CDR2 is SNEGSKA (reference sequence). V was clipped by 6 bases and J by 2 bases, with 9 bases between them. The CDR3 coding sequence is TGCAGTGCACTGTCACTCACAGATACGCAGTATTTT. This gives the protein CSALSLTDTQYF.

The chain employs TRBV12-3 or TRBV12-4 and TRBJ2-1; TRBD2 matches at 7 bases. This CDR3 region has 14 residues. With V trimmed by 10 bases and J by 5 bases, 11 bases remained unmatched. For the CDR3, the DNA is TGTGCCACCTCTTACGGGACTATAAACAATGAGCAGTTCTTC. This sequence encodes CATSYGTINNEQFF.

This clonotype came up many times. The DNA of the CDR3 is TGTGCCAGCTCTCCGACTAGCGGGAACTCCTACGAGCAGTACTTC. Translation: CASSPTSGNSYEQYF. The genes are TRBV18 and TRBJ2-7; 11 bases agree with TRBD2. The germline CDR1 and CDR2 sequences are KGHSH and LQKENI. CDR3 size: 15 residues. Trimming took 6 bases from V and 0 from J; bases not matched to a gene: 4.

This chain joins TRBV6-5 and TRBJ1-3; no clear D. Trimming took 6 bases from V and 4 from J, leaving 7 bases between them. The CDR3 extends over 12 amino acids. Germline V gene data show CDR1 as MNHEY and CDR2 as SVGAGI. CDR3 in amino acids: CASRASGNTIYF. Written as DNA, the CDR3 is TGTGCCAGCAGGGCATCCGGAAACACCATATATTTT.

The chain links TRBV20-1 to TRBJ2-1; 9 bases line up with TRBD1. The germline CDR1 and CDR2 sequences are DFQATT and SNEGSKA (reference sequence). The CDR3 consists of 16 residues. The V segment lost 3 bases and the J segment 0 bases; nucleotides outside the gene matches: 6. The CDR3 region is CSARVGTGSSYNEQFF. The CDR3 nucleotides are TGCAGTGCTAGGGTGGGGACAGGGAGCTCCTACAATGAGCAGTTCTTC.

This clonotype was counted ten times or more. This chain uses TRBV24-1 with TRBJ2-2; weak D call: TRBD2 (6 bases). This CDR3 is 16 amino acids long. V shed 7 bases and J shed 2 bases, with 16 bases lying between them. The V gene's germline CDR1 is KGHDR and CDR2 SFDVKD. The CDR3 spells CATSGSGTLNTGELFF. The CDR3, as DNA: TGTGCCACCAGCGGCTCCGGGACTCTAAACACCGGGGAGCTGTTTTTT.

This chain uses TRBV6-6 with TRBJ1-2; D uncertain. V was pared by 0 bases and J by 0 bases, with 5 bases between. The CDR3 loop spans 14 amino acids. The germline V gene has CDR1 MNHNY and CDR2 SVGAGI (reference sequence). The CDR3 loop reads CASSYSTPNYGYTF. The CDR3 DNA reads TGTGCCAGCAGTTACTCGACACCTAACTATGGCTACACCTTC.

V and J are TRBV15 and TRBJ2-7; 11 nucleotides agree with TRBD1. V shed 5 bases, J shed 2 bases, and the junction held 2 bases outside the gene matches. Germline V lookup: CDR1 LNHNV, CDR2 YYDKDF (reference sequence). The CDR3 consists of 14 residues. The CDR3 region is CATSWGQGAYEQYV. In nucleotides, the CDR3 is TGTGCCACCAGCTGGGGACAGGGGGCCTACGAGCAGTACGTC.

This clonotype was counted a single time. Here the CDR3 reads CASSLLAAGNYGYTF. CDR3 coding DNA: TGTGCCAGCAGTTTATTAGCAGCGGGTAACTATGGCTACACCTTC. V is TRBV28 and J is TRBJ1-2; D gene uncertain. Trimming pared 1 base from V and 1 base from J, leaving 10 bases between. The CDR3 contains 15 residues. Germline V CDR1 and CDR2: MDHEN, SYDVKM.

The chain links TRBV27 to TRBJ2-3, with 11 bases fitting TRBD2. With 5 bases clipped from V and 4 bases from J, the junction kept 5 bases outside the gene matches. CDR1 and CDR2 (germline): MNHEY, SMNVEV (reference sequence). This CDR3 has 15 amino acids. The CDR3 spells CASSIAGGHPDTQYF. CDR3 in DNA: TGTGCCAGCAGTATAGCGGGGGGGCACCCAGATACGCAGTATTTT.

This clonotype was observed many times. The chain couples TRBV3-1 to TRBJ2-1; TRBD2 matches 9 bases. The V gene end was trimmed by 0 bases and the J gene end by 5 bases; junction bases not matched to a gene: 11. The CDR3 runs 18 residues. Germline-derived CDR1 and CDR2 are LGHDT and YNNKEL (reference sequence). The CDR3 region is CASSQDGGLAGSNNEQFF. CDR3 bases: TGTGCCAGCAGCCAAGATGGGGGCCTAGCGGGATCAAACAATGAGCAGTTCTTC.